A single sample gave rise to the 14 T cell receptor beta chains below, sequenced in a study of blood T cells in healthy people across ages. Through a sample-barcoded 5' primer and a J-beta primer mix, a second PCR was run for roughly 6 to 11 cycles. TCRdb used MiXCR to reprocess the 5' RACE reads, holding one entry per CDR3 protein. This sample has about 1.1 million distinct CDR3 sequences; 35% to 40% occur once, and the top ten carry about an eighth. The sequenced sample consisted of blood. The source is a man aged 18 to 30 in good health.

This clonotype has more than one count but fewer than ten. One junction end does not reproduce the germline sequence, and a read error may be involved. The genes are TRBV6-1 and TRBJ1-6, with a possible D match to TRBD1 (5 bases). Germline CDR1 reads MNHNS; CDR2 reads SASEGT. The CDR3 is made up of 17 amino acids. CDR3 in DNA: TGTGCCAGCAGTGAAGCAATTACAGGTTCCTTTAATTCACCCCTCCACTTT. Its protein product is CASSEAITGSFNSPLHF.

About this clonotype itself: A junction boundary mismatches the germline segment, possibly from a read error. The rearrangement joins TRBV27 to TRBJ2-7, with D perhaps matching TRBD1 (6 bases). The CDR3 consists of 14 residues. Germline loops: CDR1 MNHEY, CDR2 SMNVEV (reference sequence). The CDR3 region has the DNA TGTGCCAGCAGTTCTACAGGGAGCTCCTACAAGCAGTACTTC. Translated, it gives CASSSTGSSYKQYF.

Points on this clonotype: A read error may be the cause here, since a much bigger clone is one base away. The rearrangement joins TRBV4-1 to TRBJ2-1, with D unresolved. The CDR3 covers 17 residues. CDR1 and CDR2 from the germline V gene are MGHRA and YSYEKL. CDR3 region: CASSPHPGKSSYNGQFF. The CDR3 DNA reads TGCGCCAGCAGCCCACATCCTGGAAAGAGCTCCTACAATGGGCAGTTCTTC.

V usage is TRBV5-1 and J usage is TRBJ1-1; no clear D. Per the germline V gene, CDR1 is SGHRS and CDR2 is YFSETQ. V was pared by 4 bases and J by 1 base, with 11 bases between. This CDR3 is 14 amino acids long. The CDR3 DNA follows: TGCGCCAGCAGCGCGAGTCAGTCGAACACTGAAGCTTTCTTT. Translating it yields CASSASQSNTEAFF.

This clonotype showed up just a few times. The chain employs TRBV7-9 and TRBJ1-1; 7 bases are shared with TRBD1. Per germline, CDR1 SEHNR and CDR2 FQNEAQ (reference sequence). V shed 1 base and J 3 bases; nucleotides not matched to a gene: 8. The CDR3 contains 16 residues. CDR3 residues: CASSLERGPVDTEAFF. CDR3 coding DNA: TGTGCCAGCAGCTTAGAAAGGGGGCCGGTAGACACTGAAGCTTTCTTT.

This clonotype occurred once. The chain couples TRBV7-2 to TRBJ1-6; D is undetermined. V lost 1 base, J lost 7 bases, and 11 bases lay in between. Per the germline V gene, CDR1 is SGHTA and CDR2 is FQGNSA. This CDR3 is 15 amino acids long. For the CDR3, the DNA is TGTGCCAGCAGCTTAGAGGGCAGATTCAATTCACCCCTCCACTTT. Its protein is CASSLEGRFNSPLHF. The variable domain in full, with the rest retrieved from reference TRBV7-2 and TRBJ1-6, is GAGVSQSPSNKVTEKGKDVELRCDPISGHTALYWYRQSLGQGLEFLIYFQGNSAPDKSGLPSDRFSAERTGGSVSTLTIQRTQQEDSAVYLCASSLEGRFNSPLHFGNGTRLTVT.

This clonotype was seen only a few times. The chain recombines TRBV4-3 with TRBJ1-5; no clear D. Germline CDR1 LGHNA, CDR2 YSLEER. CDR3 length: 15 amino acids. V was trimmed by 0 bases and J by 0 bases, leaving 6 bases between them. The CDR3 loop is CASSQDGFSNQPQHF. The CDR3 nucleotides read TGCGCCAGCAGCCAAGACGGCTTTAGCAATCAGCCCCAGCATTTT.

This clonotype showed up just a few times. The chain recombines TRBV20-1 with TRBJ2-1; D is ambiguous. V lost 4 bases, J lost 0 bases, and 13 bases lay in between. The CDR3 length is 15 residues. From germline, CDR1 is DFQATT and CDR2 SNEGSKA (reference sequence). CDR3 bases: TGCAGTGCTAAGATCGTAGAACTCTCCTACAATGAGCAGTTCTTC. Encoded protein: CSAKIVELSYNEQFF.

The CDR3 region is CASRDRSFYNEQYF. The CDR3 DNA reads as TGTGCCAGTAGAGACAGAAGTTTCTACAATGAGCAGTACTTC. The chain links TRBV5-6 to TRBJ2-7; D perhaps matches TRBD1 (5 bases). The V end lost 8 bases, the J end lost 7 bases, and 22 bases lay between the germline ends. Germline values: CDR1 SGHDT, CDR2 YYEEEE. The CDR3 sequence is 14 residues long.

The V call is TRBV27, the J call TRBJ2-1, with D perhaps matching TRBD1 (6 bases). V was shortened by 4 bases and J by 1 base, with 8 bases between the two germline ends. This CDR3 spans 14 amino acids. Germline V gene sequence: CDR1 MNHEY, CDR2 SMNVEV (reference sequence). In nucleotides, the CDR3 is TGTGCCAGCAGTTCCCAGGGGTCCTACAATGAGCAGTTCTTC. As protein: CASSSQGSYNEQFF.

The chain uses TRBV29-1 and TRBJ1-1; perhaps TRBD1 as D (5 bases). Trimming stripped 7 bases from V and 8 bases from J, with 20 bases between. The CDR3 covers 13 residues. Per the germline V gene, CDR1 is SQVTM and CDR2 is ANQGSEA. CDR3 bases: TGCAGCGCCGACCCCCAGGGAACCTTAGAAGCTTTCTTT. Translated: CSADPQGTLEAFF.

In its sample, this clonotype was seen once. This rearrangement joins TRBV18 to TRBJ2-7; a possible D gene is TRBD1 (6 bases). This CDR3 has 16 amino acids. Per germline, CDR1 KGHSH and CDR2 LQKENI. With 0 bases removed from V and 5 bases from J, the gap between germline ends came to 17 bases. This CDR3 reads CASSPPDAAGVNEQYF. The CDR3 DNA is TGTGCCAGCTCACCACCCGATGCGGCAGGGGTTAACGAGCAGTACTTC.

This clonotype was observed a handful of times. The chain joins TRBV20-1 to TRBJ2-3; 7 positions match TRBD1. Trimming removed 3 bases from V and 2 bases from J; junction bases left unmatched: 5. The length of the CDR3 is 14 residues. Germline CDR1 and CDR2: DFQATT and SNEGSKA (reference sequence). The CDR3 region has the DNA TGCAGTGCTAGTCTGGGACAGACCACAGATACGCAGTATTTT. Translating it yields CSASLGQTTDTQYF.

A few counts support this clonotype. A junction end diverges from the germline sequence, so it may reflect a read error. V and J are TRBV13 and TRBJ1-2; 7 positions match TRBD1. Germline loops: CDR1 PRHDT, CDR2 FYEKMQ (reference sequence). This CDR3 is built from 13 residues. The CDR3 loop reads CASSLGGEHGYTF. CDR3 in DNA: TGTGCCAGCAGCCTAGGGGGCGAACATGGCTACACCTTC. The whole variable domain, filled in from reference TRBV13 and TRBJ1-2, reads AAGVIQSPRHLIKEKRETATLKCYPIPRHDTVYWYQQGPGQDPQFLISFYEKMQSDKGSIPDRFSAQQFSDYHSELNMSSLELGDSALYFCASSLGGEHGYTFGSGTRLTVV.